The entry that follows covers one TCR beta chain sequence. The antigen remains unidentified. Germline CDR1 and CDR2: SGHDT and YYEEEE. V gave up 2 bases and J gave up 3 bases, with 11 bases separating them. The CDR3 has 14 residues. The method was immunoSEQ multiplex PCR; TCRdb's version includes in-frame clones alone and lacks a portion of them. The data contain about 110,000 clones, roughly 90% of them singletons. The source of the sample is a study of cytomegalovirus exposure and HLA in healthy donors. Study outcomes and limitations: Subsequent analysis revealed that first-cohort TCR clusters tended to co-occur in the 100 to 150 validation repertoires. The majority of TCR sequences were rare, yet some public TCRs appeared in many donors.

The TCR comes from a woman aged 18-29 years in good health and CMV-seronegative. Sequencing was performed on PBMCs. V and J are TRBV5-6 and TRBJ1-1; D is perhaps TRBD1 (6 bases). The CDR3 DNA reads as TGTGCCAGCAGCTTAGACAGGCTACACACTGAAGCTTTCTTT. It is translated as CASSLDRLHTEAFF.